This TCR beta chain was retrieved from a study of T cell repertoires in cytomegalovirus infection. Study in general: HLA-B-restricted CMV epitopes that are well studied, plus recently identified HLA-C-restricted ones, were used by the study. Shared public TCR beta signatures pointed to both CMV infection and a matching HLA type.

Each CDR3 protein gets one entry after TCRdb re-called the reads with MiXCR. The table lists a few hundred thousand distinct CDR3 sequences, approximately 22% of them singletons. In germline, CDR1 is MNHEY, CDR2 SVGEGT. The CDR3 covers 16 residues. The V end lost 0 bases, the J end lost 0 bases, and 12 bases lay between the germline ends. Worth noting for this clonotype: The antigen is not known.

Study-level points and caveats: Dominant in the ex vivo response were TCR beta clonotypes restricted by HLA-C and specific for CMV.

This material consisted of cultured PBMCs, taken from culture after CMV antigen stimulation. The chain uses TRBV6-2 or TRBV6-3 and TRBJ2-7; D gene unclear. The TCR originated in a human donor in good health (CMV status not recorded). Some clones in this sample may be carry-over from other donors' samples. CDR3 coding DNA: TGTGCCAGCAGTTACTCGGCCGGGTCCAGCTCCTACGAGCAGTACGTC. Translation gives CASSYSAGSSSYEQYV.